The present TCR beta chain was sequenced within a study of beta chain features in type 1 diabetes (dated by TCRdb to 2017 to 2018). For context, the study as a whole: No differences in mean age, gender distribution, total cell number or subset yield were found between patients and healthy donors. Across all samples, some 100,000,000 sorted cells were examined, and cell number per subset correlated strongly with RNA yield. In the study, TCRB repertoires of sorted circulating CD4+ T cell subsets from recently diagnosed type 1 diabetes patients were compared with those of matched healthy donors. Regulatory and stem cell-like memory subsets were isolated from only 8 patients and roughly eight healthy donors, whereas naive and central memory subsets came from all 30 or so donors.

On this clone itself: Which antigen it targets is not known. Base quality data are lacking; no much larger clone is found one base away.

Its CDR3 holds 11 amino acids, cysteine through phenylalanine. Only the CDR3 DNA is retained, 33 bases long and in frame from the first base. V loses 2 bases, J loses 4 bases, and the germline ends lie 3 bases apart. CDR1 and CDR2, looked up from the germline V gene, are MNHNS and SASEGT. The entire amount of isolated RNA was reverse transcribed using the High Capacity cDNA Reverse Transcription Kit, so the sequenced TCRB transcripts were expressed ones. Deep immunoSEQ sequencing was performed on naive, central memory and regulatory T cell samples, with an average of approximately 3.9 million total reads per sample. Sorted cells were lysed in RLT buffer and RNA was extracted with DNase-treated RNeasy Micro or Mini kits, depending on cell number. Each cell subset was processed separately to prevent cross-contamination, with patient and healthy donor samples processed together. TCRB sequences were amplified from cDNA with the immunoSEQ multiplex PCR, producing 87-bp fragments spanning the CDR3 region. Sequencing of the amplicons was performed on the Illumina HiSeq platform. In the original analysis: PCR bias was computationally corrected using synthetic template baselines, reads within Hamming distance 2 were collapsed, and singletons that could not be merged were discarded. By aligning reads against IMGT, V, D and J genes, CDR3 length, and insertions or deletions at six rearrangement sites were assigned. Within each subset, clonotype counts were normalized to sorted cell number, and only after that were true diversity and Gini coefficients computed with the tcR R package. Repertoire sharing was quantified using the overlap coefficient calculated on TCRB nucleotide sequences. Out-of-frame TCRB sequences from naive cells were analyzed as a proxy for the pre-selection repertoire. The table comes from immuneACCESS by way of TCRdb, which keeps in-frame sequences with V and J called. Part of the clones is missing from these tables; in studies checked, under half for an unresolved V gene and the rest for unknown reasons. That table is the source of V, J and clone size, and D and trimming were worked out from the DNA. Here the sample has approximately 200,000 clones; 7.5% to 10% occur a single time. Under 0.035% of the sample goes to the ten largest clones.

On the study overall, not on this receptor specifically: A moderate but significant shortening of TCRB CDR3 length was observed in type 1 diabetes patients in all four CD4+ subsets. PCR might favor shorter templates, but patient and control samples were amplified and corrected together, so any skew would affect both groups equally. Naive, central memory and regulatory TCRB repertoires appeared to be more similar among patients than among healthy donors. Because small numbers of individuals were included in the HLA sub-analyses, any influence of HLA type on TCRB rearrangement was left unresolved. Patients with type 1 diabetes made fewer insertions and deleted more nucleotides at VDJ recombination sites, implying thymic rearrangement abnormalities. Because cDNA was sequenced instead of genomic DNA, highly expressing activated cells could be over-represented, though the groups showed no difference in activation or CD3 levels.

A single peripheral blood draw of about 116 mL on average was collected from each donor into heparinised tubes. A BD FACSAria II and a panel including CD45RO, CCR7, CD25, CD127, CD95 and CD27 were used to sort naive, central memory, regulatory and stem cell-like memory CD4+ T cells. A purity above 95% was achieved for all sorted populations. PBMCs were separated immediately by Lymphoprep density gradient centrifugation and were stained directly, without being cultured. So that batch effects would be minimized, each experiment stained and sorted samples in pairs, pairing one healthy donor with one patient.

The sample consisted of naive CD4+ T cells from blood. Read against the paper, the sample's cell subset or site label means: true naive CD4+ T cells. The source is a young woman in good health. This chain joins TRBV6-1 to TRBJ2-7; the D gene cannot be named for sure. The CDR3 protein sequence reads: CASSEIYEQYF. The DNA is as follows: TGTGCCAGCAGTGAAATATACGAGCAGTACTTC.